This TCR beta chain was captured by sequencing in a study of OX40 agonist ivuxolimab in advanced cancers. The V segment lost 6 bases and the J segment 2 bases; nucleotides outside the gene matches: 9. Germline V lookup: CDR1 MGHDK, CDR2 SYGVNS. This CDR3 comprises 17 residues. Patients were ruled out by autoimmune disease history or systemic immunosuppression. Study-level findings and limits: Some of the nonresponding patients also showed low levels of normalized T-cell clonal expansion.

Sequenced by immunoSEQ multiplex PCR; TCRdb stores in-frame clones only, minus some. Altogether approximately 77,000 clones are present, roughly nine tenths being singletons, with the ten largest covering approximately 15%. In this sample, this clone turned up once. Its antigen is as yet unknown. This TCR was sampled from an adult with an advanced solid tumor such as melanoma, head and neck, liver or kidney cancer. The sample was CD4+ or CD8+ T cells sorted from blood, taken in a trial of the OX40 agonist ivuxolimab. V gene TRBV25-1 combines with J gene TRBJ2-1, with 11 bases lining up with TRBD2. Written as DNA, the CDR3 is TGTGCCAGCAGCTTCGACCTAGCGGGAGGAGCCTACAATGAGCAGTTCTTC. Encoded protein: CASSFDLAGGAYNEQFF.